Each of the 32 T cell receptor beta chains below was sequenced from the same sample in a study of cytomegalovirus exposure and HLA in healthy donors. TCRdb's copy holds only in-frame clones and misses some; the assay was immunoSEQ multiplex PCR. The sample carries 250,000 to 400,000 clones, roughly nine tenths recorded once. Sequenced material: PBMCs. The source is a woman aged 30 to 39 in good health and CMV-seropositive.

This chain uses TRBV11-2 with TRBJ2-3; 13 nucleotides align to TRBD2. J gave up 5 bases and V 2 bases, and 10 bases lay outside the gene matches. The CDR3 loop spans 18 amino acids. CDR1 is SGHAT, CDR2 FQNNGV, per germline. DNA for the CDR3: TGTGCCAGCAGCTTAAGATCTGTACTAGCGGGGGGGATAGATACGCAGTATTTT. This sequence encodes CASSLRSVLAGGIDTQYF.

The chain couples TRBV27 to TRBJ2-7; 11 bases line up with TRBD2. V lost 6 bases to trimming and J lost 7 bases; unmatched junction nucleotides: 8. The CDR3 is made up of 14 amino acids. Germline CDR1 MNHEY, CDR2 SMNVEV (reference sequence). The CDR3 loop reads CASSKTSGIWEQYF. The DNA of the CDR3 is TGTGCCAGCAGCAAGACTAGCGGGATCTGGGAGCAGTACTTC.

This chain uses TRBV10-1 with TRBJ1-5; D is ambiguous. Germline assignment: CDR1 WNHNN and CDR2 SYGVQD (reference sequence). The CDR3 length is 14 residues. Trimming stripped 9 bases from V and 1 base from J, with 13 bases between. CDR3 loop: CARPPRASNQPQHF. The CDR3 nucleotides read TGCGCCAGACCGCCGAGAGCAAGCAATCAGCCCCAGCATTTT.

Details on this clone: In the same sample, other DNA sequences code for this CDR3. This chain joins TRBV5-1 and TRBJ1-1; 8 bases match TRBD1. The CDR3 totals 13 residues. V lost 1 base, J lost 4 bases, and 0 bases stayed unmatched. Germline CDR1 and CDR2: SGHRS and YFSETQ. For the CDR3, the DNA is TGCGCCAGCAGCTTGACAGGGGGCACTGAAGCTTTCTTT. Its translation is CASSLTGGTEAFF. Filled out from reference TRBV5-1 and TRBJ1-1, the complete variable domain reads KAGVTQTPRYLIKTRGQQVTLSCSPISGHRSVSWYQQTPGQGLQFLFEYFSETQRNKGNFPGRFSGRQFSNSRSEMNVSTLELGDSALYLCASSLTGGTEAFFGQGTRLTVV.

This chain connects TRBV4-1 to TRBJ1-6; the D is unclear. The CDR3 loop spans 14 amino acids. Germline CDR1 is MGHRA and CDR2 is YSYEKL. The V end lost 6 bases, the J end lost 10 bases, and 16 bases lay between the germline ends. The CDR3 sequence: CASRPTWEMSPLHF. The CDR3 coding sequence is TGCGCCAGCAGGCCCACTTGGGAGATGTCACCCCTCCACTTT.

The chain recombines TRBV27 with TRBJ1-5; unclear D gene. This CDR3 contains 13 residues. Trimming took 8 bases from V and 4 from J, leaving 12 bases between them. From germline, CDR1 is MNHEY and CDR2 SMNVEV (reference sequence). As DNA, the CDR3 is TGTGCCAGCTCCACGGGAGGAAATCAGCCCCAGCATTTT. Translation: CASSTGGNQPQHF.

V gene TRBV2 combines with J gene TRBJ1-1; D unresolved. CDR1 and CDR2 from the germline V gene are SNHLY and FYNNEI. The CDR3 consists of 10 residues. With 7 bases removed from V and 3 bases from J, the gap between germline ends came to 3 bases. The CDR3 coding sequence is TGTGCCAGCATGTACACTGAAGCTTTCTTT. Translating gives CASMYTEAFF.

V and J are TRBV2 and TRBJ2-3; TRBD2 is a possible D gene (6 bases). The V end lost 4 bases, the J end lost 0 bases, and 11 bases lay between the germline ends. CDR3 length equals 15 residues. CDR1 and CDR2 from the germline V gene are SNHLY and FYNNEI. Here the CDR3 DNA reads TGTGCCAGCAGTGTTCTAGCGACTAGCACAGATACGCAGTATTTT. It is translated as CASSVLATSTDTQYF.

The chain is built from TRBV28 and TRBJ2-1; D not certain. V was pared by 6 bases and J by 0 bases, with 15 bases between. This CDR3 spans 16 amino acids. Germline CDR1 reads MDHEN; CDR2 reads SYDVKM. CDR3 loop: CASRPGSAVSYNEQFF. CDR3 in DNA: TGTGCCAGCAGACCGGGCAGCGCGGTCTCCTACAATGAGCAGTTCTTC.

The V and J genes are TRBV30 and TRBJ1-5; weak D call: TRBD1 (5 bases). Trimming removed 0 bases from V and 0 bases from J, with 12 bases in between. Germline V lookup: CDR1 GTSNPN, CDR2 SVGIG (reference sequence). The CDR3 covers 16 residues. The CDR3 reads CAWSVGDSNSNQPQHF. The CDR3 DNA reads TGTGCCTGGAGTGTCGGAGACAGTAATAGCAATCAGCCCCAGCATTTT. Looking up the rest from reference TRBV30 and TRBJ1-5 gives the full variable domain: SQTIHQWPATLVQPVGSPLSLECTVEGTSNPNLYWYRQAAGRGLQLLFYSVGIGQISSEVPQNLSASRPQDRQFILSSKKLLLSDSGFYLCAWSVGDSNSNQPQHFGDGTRLSIL.

The chain recombines TRBV29-1 with TRBJ2-2; no definite D call. The CDR3 length is 13 residues. Germline assignment: CDR1 SQVTM and CDR2 ANQGSEA. V lost 5 bases, J lost 1 base, and 8 bases lay in between. The CDR3 region is CSVFAVNTGELFF. The CDR3 bases are TGCAGCGTTTTCGCGGTGAACACCGGGGAGCTGTTTTTT.

The chain has TRBV4-3 and TRBJ2-1; unclear D gene. In germline, CDR1 is LGHNA, CDR2 YSLEER. Between the trimmed V and J ends, which lost 0 bases and 4 bases, there was a span of 13 bases. This CDR3 is built from 16 residues. This CDR3 reads CASSQDLGLGYNEQFF. In DNA form, the CDR3 reads TGCGCCAGCAGCCAAGACCTAGGGTTGGGTTACAATGAGCAGTTCTTC.

The chain joins TRBV7-3 to TRBJ2-3; 7 bases are a match to TRBD2. Germline trimming cut 4 bases from V and 1 base from J; bases unmatched to any gene: 8. This CDR3 contains 16 residues. CDR1 SGHTA and CDR2 FQGTGA come from the germline V gene. In DNA form, the CDR3 reads TGTGCCAGCAGCTCCGCTCGCGCGGGGGGCACAGATACGCAGTATTTT. It yields the protein CASSSARAGGTDTQYF.

CDR3 bases: TGTGCCAGCAGTTTTTTCGGGGAAGCCGGGCGGGCTGAAGCTTTCTTT. Translation: CASSFFGEAGRAEAFF. This sequence joins TRBV27 and TRBJ1-1; D is unresolved. Germline V CDR1 and CDR2: MNHEY, SMNVEV (reference sequence). Trimming removed 3 bases from V and 6 bases from J, with 20 bases in between. The CDR3 is 16 residues long.

This clone occurred a few times. The rearrangement links TRBV13 to TRBJ2-4; 10 bases match TRBD2. J gave up 8 bases and V 2 bases, and 6 bases lay outside the gene matches. CDR3 length: 15 residues. Germline V gene sequence: CDR1 PRHDT, CDR2 FYEKMQ (reference sequence). CDR3 DNA: TGTGCCAGCAGCTTACGATCTAGCGGGAGCGACATTCAGTACTTC. This codes for CASSLRSSGSDIQYF.

CDR3 loop: CASSQDKGAYNEQFF. In nucleotides, the CDR3 is TGCGCCAGCAGCCAAGATAAGGGGGCCTACAATGAGCAGTTCTTC. The chain carries TRBV4-3 and TRBJ2-1; tentative D call: TRBD1 (6 bases). Germline V gives CDR1 LGHNA, CDR2 YSLEER. The CDR3 length is 15 residues. V dropped 0 bases and J dropped 2 bases, with 8 bases sitting between them.

The rearrangement uses TRBV7-6 and TRBJ2-1; the D call may be TRBD1 or TRBD2 (5 bases each). Germline loops: CDR1 SGHVS, CDR2 FNYEAQ. Trimming shortened V by 4 bases and J by 7 bases, and 20 bases separated the two germline ends. CDR3 size: 16 residues. Here the CDR3 reads CASSSAGTDRTNEQFF. The CDR3 DNA follows: TGTGCCAGCAGCTCGGCCGGGACCGATAGAACTAATGAGCAGTTCTTC.

The chain carries TRBV7-9 and TRBJ1-6; 10 bases are shared with TRBD1. V lost 5 bases and J lost 9; bases outside the gene matches: 13. Germline CDR1 reads SEHNR; CDR2 reads FQNEAQ (reference sequence). The CDR3 covers 17 residues. The CDR3 DNA reads as TGTGCCAGCAGCCTACCTCCGACAGGGGGCGTGAGTTCACCCCTCCACTTT. Translation gives CASSLPPTGGVSSPLHF.

The chain links TRBV7-7 to TRBJ2-5; a possible D gene is TRBD2 (7 bases). This CDR3 has 15 residues. V gave up 5 bases and J gave up 5 bases, with 18 bases separating them. Germline CDR1 and CDR2: SSHAT and FNYEAQ (reference sequence). The CDR3 nucleotides are TGTGCCAGCAGCCAGACGGGGGGCCGAGGGGAGACCCAGTACTTC. Translating it yields CASSQTGGRGETQYF.

The rearrangement joins TRBV5-1 to TRBJ2-7; the match to TRBD1 covers 8 bases. There are 16 residues in the CDR3. The J segment lost 1 base and the V segment lost 4 bases, leaving 10 bases of the junction unmatched. Germline loops: CDR1 SGHRS, CDR2 YFSETQ. As DNA, the CDR3 is TGCGCCAGCAGCATTCCTACAGGGGGTCCTTCCTACGAGCAGTACTTC. Its protein product is CASSIPTGGPSYEQYF.

This sequence joins TRBV29-1 and TRBJ1-1, with D unclear. Between the trimmed V and J ends, which lost 3 bases and 1 base, there was a span of 9 bases. The CDR3 sequence is 13 residues long. Germline CDR1 is SQVTM and CDR2 is ANQGSEA. In DNA, the CDR3 is TGCAGCGTTGATCCTCGACAGAACACTGAAGCTTTCTTT. Its protein is CSVDPRQNTEAFF.

Of note for this clone: Other DNA sequences in this sample translate to the same CDR3. The chain recombines TRBV28 with TRBJ1-5, with no clear D. The CDR3 loop spans 13 amino acids. The germline V gene encodes CDR1 MDHEN and CDR2 SYDVKM. Trimming took 3 bases from V and 4 from J, leaving 7 bases between them. The CDR3 here is CASSLLGNQPQHF. The CDR3 bases are TGTGCCAGCAGTTTGTTGGGGAATCAGCCCCAGCATTTT.

The V and J genes are TRBV27 and TRBJ1-5, with 9 bases that match TRBD1. The CDR3 spans 16 residues. Germline V lookup: CDR1 MNHEY, CDR2 SMNVEV (reference sequence). V trimming: 2 bases; J trimming: 2 bases; junction bases outside the gene matches: 4. The CDR3 sequence is CASSLHRGHGNQPQHF. CDR3 bases: TGTGCCAGCAGTTTACACAGGGGGCATGGCAATCAGCCCCAGCATTTT.

The J gene is TRBJ2-3, the V gene TRBV28; 7 bases are shared with TRBD1. Germline lookup yields CDR1 MDHEN and CDR2 SYDVKM. J gave up 1 base and V 3 bases, and 4 bases lay outside the gene matches. The CDR3 spans 15 residues. CDR3 amino acids: CASSLTGSGTDTQYF. In DNA, the CDR3 is TGTGCCAGCAGTTTGACAGGGTCCGGCACAGATACGCAGTATTTT.

The rearrangement joins TRBV10-3 to TRBJ2-3; tentative D call: TRBD2 (5 bases). Looked up from germline, CDR1 is ENHRY and CDR2 is SYGVKD. The CDR3 has 14 residues. V was shortened by 3 bases and J by 3 bases, with 10 bases between the two germline ends. This CDR3 reads CAISDRGYTDTQYF. For the CDR3, the DNA is TGTGCCATCAGTGACCGGGGATATACAGATACGCAGTATTTT.

The chain is built from TRBV28 and TRBJ1-5; D ambiguous. CDR1 and CDR2 (germline): MDHEN, SYDVKM. Trimming stripped 3 bases from V and 2 bases from J, with 20 bases between. The CDR3 has 18 amino acids. The CDR3: CASSFTLVGKEGNQPQHF. In DNA, the CDR3 is TGTGCCAGCAGTTTCACTTTGGTTGGGAAGGAAGGCAATCAGCCCCAGCATTTT.

This sequence joins TRBV2 and TRBJ1-2; TRBD1 aligns across 7 bases. The V segment lost 6 bases and the J segment 5 bases; nucleotides outside the gene matches: 6. The germline V gene encodes CDR1 SNHLY and CDR2 FYNNEI. This CDR3 has 13 amino acids. The CDR3 sequence: CASRGDRDYGYTF. As DNA, the CDR3 is TGTGCCAGCAGGGGCGACAGGGATTATGGCTACACCTTC. Full variable domain (outside the CDR3, taken from reference TRBV2 and TRBJ1-2): EPEVTQTPSHQVTQMGQEVILRCVPISNHLYFYWYRQILGQKVEFLVSFYNNEISEKSEIFDDQFSVERPDGSNFTLKIRSTKLEDSAMYFCASRGDRDYGYTFGSGTRLTVV.

The genes are TRBV23-1 and TRBJ1-1; TRBD1 agrees at 7 bases. TRBV23-1 is designated an ORF whose function remains uncertain. The CDR3 length is 18 residues. Unmatched junction bases numbered 10, after V lost 0 bases and J lost 0 bases. The CDR3, as DNA: TGCGCCAGCAGTCAATCGTACAGGGGACTACTTTTGAACACTGAAGCTTTCTTT. As protein: CASSQSYRGLLLNTEAFF.

V usage is TRBV5-8 and J usage is TRBJ2-7; 8 bases line up with TRBD2. Germline trimming cut 0 bases from V and 5 bases from J; bases unmatched to any gene: 10. The CDR3 runs 16 residues. Looked up from germline, CDR1 is SGHTS and CDR2 is YDEGEE. The CDR3 region has the DNA TGTGCCAGCAGCTTGGCCGGCGGGGGGATTTACAACGAGCAGTACTTC. Translating it yields CASSLAGGGIYNEQYF.

This clone was detected only a few times. The chain joins TRBV19 to TRBJ2-7; 8 nucleotides agree with TRBD2. Germline CDR1 reads LNHDA; CDR2 reads SQIVND (reference sequence). The CDR3 is made up of 16 amino acids. V was pared by 5 bases and J by 2 bases, with 11 bases of the junction left unmatched. The CDR3 loop reads CASSALLGGRPYEQYF. The CDR3 DNA follows: TGTGCCAGTAGTGCCCTCCTTGGCGGGAGGCCCTACGAGCAGTACTTC.

This chain joins TRBV11-2 and TRBJ2-7, with D perhaps assigned TRBD1 or TRBD2 (5 bases each). The germline V gene has CDR1 SGHAT and CDR2 FQNNGV. The CDR3 consists of 14 residues. Trimming took off 1 base at V and 2 bases at J, with 9 bases between the two ends. The CDR3 DNA reads as TGTGCCAGCAGCTTAGCTGAGGGACCCTACGAGCAGTACTTC. It translates to CASSLAEGPYEQYF.

The V gene is TRBV5-1, the J gene TRBJ2-1; the match to TRBD2 covers 16 bases. The junction had 2 bases not matched to a gene; V was cut back by 4 bases and J by 1 base. Germline CDR1 reads SGHRS; CDR2 reads YFSETQ. This CDR3 is 17 amino acids long. In nucleotides, the CDR3 is TGCGCCAGCAGCCCGGGACTAGCGGGGGGGTCCTACAATGAGCAGTTCTTC. Translating it yields CASSPGLAGGSYNEQFF.